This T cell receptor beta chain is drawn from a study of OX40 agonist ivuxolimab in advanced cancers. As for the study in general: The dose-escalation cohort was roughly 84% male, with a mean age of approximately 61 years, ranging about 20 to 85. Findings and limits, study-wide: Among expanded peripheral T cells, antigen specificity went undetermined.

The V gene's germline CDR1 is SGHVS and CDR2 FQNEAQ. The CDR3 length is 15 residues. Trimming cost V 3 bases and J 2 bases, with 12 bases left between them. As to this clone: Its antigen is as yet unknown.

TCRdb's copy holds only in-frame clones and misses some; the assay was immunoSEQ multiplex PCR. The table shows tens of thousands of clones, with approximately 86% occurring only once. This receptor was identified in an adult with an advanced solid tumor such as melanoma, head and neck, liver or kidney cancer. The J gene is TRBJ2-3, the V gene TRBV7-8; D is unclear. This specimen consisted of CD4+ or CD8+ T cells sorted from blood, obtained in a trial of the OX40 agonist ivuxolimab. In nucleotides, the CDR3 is TGTGCCAGCAGCTTGCTAGACACCCACACAGATACGCAGTATTTT. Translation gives CASSLLDTHTDTQYF. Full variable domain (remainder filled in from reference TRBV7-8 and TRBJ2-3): GAGVSQSPRYKVAKRGQDVALRCDPISGHVSLFWYQQALGQGPEFLTYFQNEAQLDKSGLPSDRFFAERPEGSVSTLKIQRTQQEDSAVYLCASSLLDTHTDTQYFGPGTRLTVL.